This T cell receptor (beta chain) was captured by sequencing in a study of blood T cell repertoires in COVID-19. V lost 1 base, J lost 2 bases, and 9 bases lay in between. Germline V gene lookup returns CDR1 SGHRS and CDR2 YFSETQ. This CDR3 comprises 14 residues. Generated by immunoSEQ multiplex PCR, the TCRdb table keeps only in-frame clones and is missing some. Among 75,000 to 85,000 clones, approximately 85% were seen once, and the ten largest hold around 9.9%. The source material was peripheral blood. The source of this sequence is a man aged 55 to 69 with COVID-19, enrolled during active disease. The J gene is TRBJ2-5, the V gene TRBV5-1; D is perhaps TRBD2 (5 bases). The CDR3, as DNA: TGCGCCAGCAGCTTGATCCGGGGACAAGAGACCCAGTACTTC. Encoded protein: CASSLIRGQETQYF.